This TCR beta chain was captured by sequencing in a study of breast tumors, draining lymph nodes, adjacent tissues. The lymph nodes were axillary draining lymph nodes from breast cancer patients. A single record per CDR3 protein comes from TCRdb applying MiXCR to the multiplex PCR reads. The sample holds some 110,000 distinct CDR3 sequences, around 30% seen once. The source is a female donor with breast cancer. Some clones in this sample may be carry-over from other donors' samples. Sequencing used axillary lymph node tissue.

Here the CDR3 DNA reads TGTGCCATCCAGAGTAGCAGGGGTGGAGATACGCAGTATTTT. As protein: CAIQSSRGGDTQYF. The V call is TRBV10-3, the J call TRBJ2-3; weak D call: TRBD1 (6 bases). CDR1 ENHRY and CDR2 SYGVKD come from the germline V gene. The CDR3 contains 14 residues. The V end was cut by 8 bases, the J end by 5 bases, with 17 bases between.